The 26 T cell receptor beta chains given below trace back to one sample, sequenced in a study of OX40 agonist ivuxolimab in advanced cancers. Clones were read by immunoSEQ multiplex PCR, and TCRdb kept only the in-frame ones, dropping some. The data hold about 67,000 clones, with approximately 80% observed a single time. The sample in question was CD4+ or CD8+ T cells sorted from blood, obtained in a trial of the OX40 agonist ivuxolimab. Receptor source: an adult with an advanced solid tumor such as melanoma, head and neck, liver or kidney cancer.

This clone was detected only once. J is TRBJ2-5 and V is TRBV10-3; D possibly corresponds to TRBD1 (7 bases). CDR3 length: 15 residues. Germline V gene sequence: CDR1 ENHRY, CDR2 SYGVKD. Trimming cost V 3 bases and J 4 bases, with 15 bases left between them. Written as DNA, the CDR3 is TGTGCCATCAGTGATGGGGCAGGGGGGTCAGAGACCCAGTACTTC. Its translation is CAISDGAGGSETQYF.

The sample holds one count of this clone. The V call is TRBV21-1, the J call TRBJ2-5; the table's D call of TRBD2 was not tested on the DNA. TRBV21-1 is assigned pseudogene status. The CDR3 has 15 amino acids. CDR3 coding DNA: TGTGCCAGCAGCAAAGCTCTAGCTGCCAGGGAGACCCAGTACTTC. Protein product: CASSKALAARETQYF.

This sequence joins TRBV27 and TRBJ1-2; 7 bases fit TRBD1. The CDR3 sequence is 17 residues long. Germline assignment: CDR1 MNHEY and CDR2 SMNVEV (reference sequence). The J segment lost 3 bases and the V segment lost 6 bases, leaving 16 bases of the junction unmatched. CDR3 sequence reads: CASSITGTVSGHYGYTF. CDR3 nucleotide sequence: TGTGCCAGCAGCATAACCGGGACAGTTTCGGGACACTATGGCTACACCTTC.

The V and J genes are TRBV11-2 and TRBJ2-7; unclear D gene. Looked up from germline, CDR1 is SGHAT and CDR2 is FQNNGV. The V and J ends lost 3 bases and 3 bases respectively, with 9 bases between them. This CDR3 has 13 residues. This CDR3 is CASSLGPFYEQYF. The CDR3 nucleotides read TGTGCCAGCAGCTTGGGTCCCTTCTACGAGCAGTACTTC. Variable domain in full (rest from reference TRBV11-2 and TRBJ2-7): EAGVAQSPRYKIIEKRQSVAFWCNPISGHATLYWYQQILGQGPKLLIQFQNNGVVDDSQLPKDRFSAERLKGVDSTLKIQPAKLEDSAVYLCASSLGPFYEQYFGPGTRLTVT.

The CDR3 spells CASSGGISGSETQYF. CDR3 DNA: TGTGCCAGCAGCGGGGGGATTAGCGGGAGTGAGACCCAGTACTTC. The chain employs TRBV6-5 and TRBJ2-5, with TRBD2 identical over 9 bases. The CDR3 extends over 15 amino acids. V dropped 6 bases and J dropped 5; count of bases not matched to a gene: 10. Germline lookup yields CDR1 MNHEY and CDR2 SVGAGI.

In its sample, this clone was seen once. V is TRBV15 and J is TRBJ1-2; TRBD1 is a possible D gene (5 bases). Trimming stripped 1 base from V and 4 bases from J, with 13 bases between. Looked up from germline, CDR1 is LNHNV and CDR2 is YYDKDF (reference sequence). The CDR3 loop spans 15 amino acids. The CDR3, as DNA: TGTGCCACCAGCAGAGGAGGGGCCGGACCCTATGGCTACACCTTC. Translating it yields CATSRGGAGPYGYTF. Full variable domain (rest looked up from reference TRBV15 and TRBJ1-2): DAMVIQNPRYQVTQFGKPVTLSCSQTLNHNVMYWYQQKSSQAPKLLFHYYDKDFNNEADTPDNFQSRRPNTSFCFLDIRSPGLGDTAMYLCATSRGGAGPYGYTFGSGTRLTVV.

The gene calls are TRBV4-1 and TRBJ2-3; 12 bases are shared with TRBD2. The trim removed 3 bases at V and 4 bases at J, leaving 2 bases unmatched. The germline CDR1 and CDR2 sequences are MGHRA and YSYEKL. This CDR3 spans 15 amino acids. CDR3 coding DNA: TGCGCCAGCAGCCAGACTAGCGGGGGTCCAGATACGCAGTATTTT. Protein sequence: CASSQTSGGPDTQYF.

The chain uses TRBV18 and TRBJ2-7; a possible D gene is TRBD2 (5 bases). CDR3 size: 16 residues. V was shortened by 3 bases and J by 1 base, with 16 bases between the two germline ends. Germline CDR1 KGHSH, CDR2 LQKENI. As DNA, the CDR3 is TGTGCCAGCTCACCTTTCGGGGTCAGCATATCCTACGAGCAGTACTTC. Protein: CASSPFGVSISYEQYF.

This clone was seen more than once but under ten times. V and J are TRBV7-8 and TRBJ1-5; D is unclear. Trimming stripped 5 bases from V and 3 bases from J, with 17 bases between. CDR1 and CDR2 from the germline V gene are SGHVS and FQNEAQ. This CDR3 spans 16 amino acids. The CDR3 DNA sequence: TGTGCCAGCAGCCCGAGAAAAGGAGGGCCCAATCAGCCCCAGCATTTT. It yields the protein CASSPRKGGPNQPQHF.

This clone was seen just once. The chain employs TRBV15 and TRBJ1-2, with D hard to call. Germline CDR1 is LNHNV and CDR2 is YYDKDF (reference sequence). Trimming removed 4 bases at V and 3 bases at J, with 9 bases between. The CDR3 has 13 residues. The CDR3 loop is CATSNSLDYGYTF. CDR3 DNA: TGTGCCACCAGCAATTCACTTGACTATGGCTACACCTTC.

The sample holds one count of this clone. The chain joins TRBV18 to TRBJ1-2; tentative D call: TRBD1 (5 bases). Trimming removed 6 bases at V and 0 bases at J, with 17 bases between. The CDR3 runs 16 residues. Germline-derived CDR1 and CDR2 are KGHSH and LQKENI. CDR3: CASSPPGRSANYGYTF. CDR3 bases: TGTGCCAGCTCCCCCCCGGGACGGTCGGCTAACTATGGCTACACCTTC.

The chain combines TRBV18 with TRBJ2-1; unclear D gene. Deletions cut 3 bases from V and 5 bases from J, with 11 bases between. The CDR3 is 14 residues long. Germline CDR1 is KGHSH and CDR2 is LQKENI. The CDR3 sequence: CASSPIDPDNEQFF. CDR3 nucleotides: TGTGCCAGCTCACCCATTGACCCGGACAATGAGCAGTTCTTC.

This sequence joins TRBV29-1 and TRBJ2-1, with D perhaps matching TRBD2 (5 bases). V was pared by 3 bases and J by 3 bases, with 15 bases between. The CDR3 contains 15 residues. Germline V gene data show CDR1 as SQVTM and CDR2 as ANQGSEA. The CDR3 nucleotides are TGCAGCGTTGACGCGCACGGGATGGGCTACAATGAGCAGTTCTTC. Translated, it gives CSVDAHGMGYNEQFF.

The chain carries TRBV27 and TRBJ2-3, with D tentatively TRBD2 (5 bases). Germline CDR1 MNHEY, CDR2 SMNVEV (reference sequence). The CDR3 has 15 residues. V gave up 4 bases and J gave up 5 bases, with 16 bases separating them. The CDR3, as DNA: TGTGCCAGCAGTTGGTCCAGCGGTTCAGAAGATACGCAGTATTTT. Its translation is CASSWSSGSEDTQYF.

This chain joins TRBV30 and TRBJ2-3; D perhaps matches TRBD1 (5 bases). CDR1 and CDR2 (germline): GTSNPN, SVGIG (reference sequence). The CDR3 loop spans 16 amino acids. With 3 bases removed from V and 0 bases from J, the gap between germline ends came to 16 bases. CDR3 protein: CAWRATGVLSTDTQYF. CDR3 in DNA: TGTGCCTGGAGAGCTACAGGAGTCCTGAGCACAGATACGCAGTATTTT.

V and J are TRBV30 and TRBJ1-1; TRBD1 is a possible D gene (6 bases). Deletions cut 1 base from V and 0 bases from J, with 15 bases between. Looked up from germline, CDR1 is GTSNPN and CDR2 is SVGIG (reference sequence). This CDR3 spans 16 amino acids. The CDR3 region is CAWSARVTGMNTEAFF. The CDR3 bases are TGTGCCTGGAGTGCCCGTGTTACAGGGATGAACACTGAAGCTTTCTTT.

The chain has TRBV10-1 and TRBJ2-3; D remains unclear. There are 14 residues in the CDR3. CDR1 WNHNN and CDR2 SYGVQD come from the germline V gene (reference sequence). V lost 0 bases, J lost 1 base, and 5 bases lay in between. Here the CDR3 reads CASSESRGTDTQYF. The CDR3, as DNA: TGCGCCAGCAGTGAGTCACGGGGCACAGATACGCAGTATTTT.

This chain connects TRBV28 to TRBJ1-1; possible D gene TRBD1, 6 bases. Between the trimmed V and J ends, which lost 6 bases and 7 bases, there was a span of 24 bases. Germline V gene lookup returns CDR1 MDHEN and CDR2 SYDVKM. This CDR3 is 16 amino acids long. The CDR3 DNA reads as TGTGCCAGCAGACGCGGACAGCTCACCGGACGCGGTGAAGCTTTCTTT. It translates to CASRRGQLTGRGEAFF.

The rearrangement joins TRBV5-1 to TRBJ2-3, with D possibly being TRBD2 (6 bases). There are 15 residues in the CDR3. Germline V lookup: CDR1 SGHRS, CDR2 YFSETQ. Trimming removed 0 bases at V and 4 bases at J, with 12 bases between. The CDR3 is CASSLETGAADTQYF. The CDR3 DNA is TGCGCCAGCAGCTTGGAAACGGGAGCGGCAGATACGCAGTATTTT.

The genes are TRBV19 and TRBJ1-5; D is unresolved. Germline loops: CDR1 LNHDA, CDR2 SQIVND (reference sequence). There are 15 residues in the CDR3. V lost 2 bases to trimming and J lost 2 bases, with 10 bases between them. CDR3 DNA: TGTGCCAGTAGTATATCGTATTCTGGCAATCAGCCCCAGCATTTT. It yields the protein CASSISYSGNQPQHF.

V usage is TRBV30 and J usage is TRBJ2-1; D not certain. The CDR3 length is 13 residues. Per germline, CDR1 GTSNPN and CDR2 SVGIG (reference sequence). V dropped 0 bases and J dropped 7 bases, with 10 bases sitting between them. The CDR3 bases are TGTGCCTGGAGTGTTCTCTCCGGGAATGAGCAGTTCTTC. Amino acid sequence: CAWSVLSGNEQFF.

The chain's CDR3 is CASSLRVAPRNYGYTF. The CDR3 nucleotides are TGTGCCAGCAGTTTAAGGGTAGCCCCACGGAACTATGGCTACACCTTC. This rearrangement joins TRBV28 to TRBJ1-2; D is unresolved. This CDR3 spans 16 amino acids. The germline gives CDR1 MDHEN, CDR2 SYDVKM. V was clipped by 2 bases and J by 2 bases, with 15 bases between them.

The rearrangement links TRBV7-2 to TRBJ1-2; the D gene is possibly TRBD1 (6 bases). CDR3 length: 13 residues. The V gene's germline CDR1 is SGHTA and CDR2 FQGNSA. V lost 2 bases and J lost 8, with 12 bases in between. This CDR3 is CASSLLGAGGYTF. CDR3 bases: TGTGCCAGCAGCTTACTGGGGGCAGGGGGCTACACCTTC.

The genes are TRBV2 and TRBJ1-4; D possibly corresponds to TRBD1 (6 bases). This CDR3 is built from 16 residues. V was shortened by 8 bases and J by 0 bases, with 16 bases between the two germline ends. The germline gives CDR1 SNHLY, CDR2 FYNNEI. CDR3 region: CASSPTGIATNEKLFF. CDR3 nucleotide sequence: TGTGCCAGCTCGCCCACAGGGATTGCAACTAATGAAAAACTGTTTTTT.

The chain combines TRBV27 with TRBJ1-6; TRBD1 agrees at 7 bases. The CDR3 runs to 16 residues. CDR1 is MNHEY, CDR2 SMNVEV, per germline (reference sequence). J lost 5 bases, V lost 6 bases, and 10 bases had no gene match. The CDR3 DNA is TGTGCCAGCAGCCTCAGGGGGACAGCCGATAATTCACCCCTCCACTTT. This gives the protein CASSLRGTADNSPLHF.

V and J are TRBV6-1 and TRBJ2-2, with no clear D. The CDR3 sequence is 13 residues long. Germline V CDR1 and CDR2: MNHNS, SASEGT. V gave up 4 bases and J gave up 6 bases, with 9 bases separating them. Written as DNA, the CDR3 is TGTGCCAGCAGTGTGGAAGGACCCGGGGAGCTGTTTTTT. Amino acid sequence: CASSVEGPGELFF.